Listed below are T cell receptor beta chains from one sample, sequenced in a study of blood T cell repertoires in COVID-19. Clones were read by immunoSEQ multiplex PCR, and TCRdb kept only the in-frame ones, dropping some. In the table there are nearly 200,000 clones, 84% of which are singletons. The material sequenced was peripheral blood. The receptors here all came from a woman in her seventies with active or convalescent COVID-19. Each CDR3 is given with its conserved first and last residue. Each record gives: clone size, J gene, CDR3 length, V gene, CDR3 protein. Clone size is stated in some rows and not others, as once, few, many or a class when expanded.

-,TRBJ2-7,15,TRBV4-1,CASSQLGLGVWEQYF
-,TRBJ2-1,14,TRBV2,CASTGESSYNEQFF
-,TRBJ2-6,17,TRBV5-1,CASSGGELLSGANVLTF
-,TRBJ2-1,11,TRBV25-1,CASSDSSEQFF
-,TRBJ1-4,17,TRBV5-1,CASSIWGQGGSNEKLFF
once,TRBJ2-7,14,TRBV2,CASSQLAGVYEQYF
-,TRBJ2-3,14,TRBV7-9,CASSLGASTDTQYF
-,TRBJ2-7,14,TRBV10-3,CAISGTGRTYEQYF
few,TRBJ1-1,14,TRBV11-2,CASSPRTGKTEAFF
-,TRBJ1-6,14,TRBV5-1,CASSFGTGNSPLHF
-,TRBJ2-3,16,TRBV5-5,CASSLGLAVSTDTQYF
-,TRBJ1-2,19,TRBV7-9,CASSFSVTRDRESEGGYTF
-,TRBJ2-3,18,TRBV7-9,CASSSPHGAGGPTDTQYF
few,TRBJ2-1,17,TRBV18,CASSPLDAWSSYNEQFF
once,TRBJ2-3,17,TRBV3-1/TRBV3-2,CASSQDGLALTPDTQYF
-,TRBJ1-5,15,TRBV6-5,CASKAGVYSNQPQHF
once,TRBJ2-1,15,TRBV7-3,CASGLTSGSYNEQFF